This is a list of T cell receptor beta chains from one sample in a study of T cell responses to AZD1222 COVID-19 vaccine. The repertoire was sequenced with immunoSEQ multiplex PCR; TCRdb's copy has only in-frame clones and lacks some. The profile shows 150,000 to 200,000 clones, more than 80% of them singletons. Specimen: peripheral blood, collected 28 days after the second dose of the MenACWY control vaccine. The receptors come from an adult who received the MenACWY meningococcal vaccine as a control. The conserved cysteine and the conserved F or W are not part of the CDR3 here. Clone size is stated in some rows and not others, as once, few, many or a class when expanded.

cdr3_aa: ASSVGSGVEQF
cdr3_length: 11
v_call: TRBV18
clone_size: .
j_call: TRBJ2-1

cdr3_aa: ASSQDEGDQPQH
cdr3_length: 12
v_call: TRBV4-1
clone_size: few
j_call: TRBJ1-5

cdr3_aa: ASSYGRTEAF
cdr3_length: 10
v_call: TRBV11-3
clone_size: .
j_call: TRBJ1-1

cdr3_aa: ASSQVWDGPNTQY
cdr3_length: 13
v_call: TRBV14
clone_size: .
j_call: TRBJ2-3

cdr3_aa: ASSLAGGMNTGELF
cdr3_length: 14
v_call: TRBV7-3
clone_size: once
j_call: TRBJ2-2

cdr3_aa: ASSPGGGDTEAF
cdr3_length: 12
v_call: TRBV7-9
clone_size: .
j_call: TRBJ1-1

cdr3_aa: ASRTGATEAF
cdr3_length: 10
v_call: TRBV5-1
clone_size: once
j_call: TRBJ1-1

cdr3_aa: ASSAFSYNEQF
cdr3_length: 11
v_call: TRBV14
clone_size: .
j_call: TRBJ2-1

cdr3_aa: ASSVVAGGVNEQF
cdr3_length: 13
v_call: TRBV9
clone_size: .
j_call: TRBJ2-1

cdr3_aa: ASSGRTVDAYYGYT
cdr3_length: 14
v_call: TRBV5-6
clone_size: .
j_call: TRBJ1-2

cdr3_aa: ASFRGNQPQH
cdr3_length: 10
v_call: TRBV28
clone_size: .
j_call: TRBJ1-5

cdr3_aa: ASSTGFVGEKLF
cdr3_length: 12
v_call: TRBV4-1
clone_size: .
j_call: TRBJ1-4

cdr3_aa: ASSPGTSGSRRQY
cdr3_length: 13
v_call: TRBV11-2
clone_size: many
j_call: TRBJ2-7

cdr3_aa: ASSPPGTQYTQY
cdr3_length: 12
v_call: TRBV7-9
clone_size: .
j_call: TRBJ2-3

cdr3_aa: ASSLNDLGNQPQH
cdr3_length: 13
v_call: TRBV4-2
clone_size: .
j_call: TRBJ1-5

cdr3_aa: ASRLQGAENIQY
cdr3_length: 12
v_call: TRBV6-5
clone_size: .
j_call: TRBJ2-4

cdr3_aa: ASRQGWNQPQH
cdr3_length: 11
v_call: TRBV28
clone_size: .
j_call: TRBJ1-5

cdr3_aa: ASSLTVWGAASGANVLT
cdr3_length: 17
v_call: TRBV11-2
clone_size: few
j_call: TRBJ2-6

cdr3_aa: ASSPRTSGRVEQF
cdr3_length: 13
v_call: TRBV19
clone_size: .
j_call: TRBJ2-1

cdr3_aa: ARGRQGSYEQY
cdr3_length: 11
v_call: TRBV2
clone_size: .
j_call: TRBJ2-7

cdr3_aa: ASSRGLAGEYEQY
cdr3_length: 13
v_call: TRBV3-1/TRBV3-2
clone_size: .
j_call: TRBJ2-7

cdr3_aa: ASTPSKGGSPLH
cdr3_length: 12
v_call: TRBV6-2/TRBV6-3
clone_size: once
j_call: TRBJ1-6

cdr3_aa: ASSVMDRYYGYT
cdr3_length: 12
v_call: TRBV9
clone_size: .
j_call: TRBJ1-2

cdr3_aa: AWSVASGSYGTQY
cdr3_length: 13
v_call: TRBV30
clone_size: .
j_call: TRBJ2-5

cdr3_aa: ASSFSGSSGNTIY
cdr3_length: 13
v_call: TRBV7-2
clone_size: .
j_call: TRBJ1-3

cdr3_aa: ASRVQGGETQY
cdr3_length: 11
v_call: TRBV19
clone_size: .
j_call: TRBJ2-5

cdr3_aa: ASSLEWMNTEAF
cdr3_length: 12
v_call: TRBV7-8
clone_size: .
j_call: TRBJ1-1

cdr3_aa: AISVAGAPDTQY
cdr3_length: 12
v_call: TRBV10-3
clone_size: .
j_call: TRBJ2-3

cdr3_aa: ASSNDPRWATGELF
cdr3_length: 14
v_call: TRBV27
clone_size: .
j_call: TRBJ2-2

cdr3_aa: ASIRGGSTGELF
cdr3_length: 12
v_call: TRBV19
clone_size: .
j_call: TRBJ2-2

cdr3_aa: SVIDGYEQY
cdr3_length: 9
v_call: TRBV29-1
clone_size: .
j_call: TRBJ2-7

cdr3_aa: AISGPDSNQPQH
cdr3_length: 12
v_call: TRBV10-3
clone_size: .
j_call: TRBJ1-5

cdr3_aa: ASSYSPRTAEQF
cdr3_length: 12
v_call: TRBV6-5
clone_size: .
j_call: TRBJ2-1

cdr3_aa: ASSENSNQPQH
cdr3_length: 11
v_call: TRBV25-1
clone_size: .
j_call: TRBJ1-5

cdr3_aa: ASSTPTGGDGYT
cdr3_length: 12
v_call: TRBV5-1
clone_size: .
j_call: TRBJ1-2

cdr3_aa: ASSLVSGPANTEAF
cdr3_length: 14
v_call: TRBV6-2/TRBV6-3
clone_size: few
j_call: TRBJ1-1

cdr3_aa: AWSIGYSYEQY
cdr3_length: 11
v_call: TRBV30
clone_size: .
j_call: TRBJ2-7

cdr3_aa: ASSFNSPLH
cdr3_length: 9
v_call: TRBV7-9
clone_size: few
j_call: TRBJ1-6

cdr3_aa: AIRRAATIY
cdr3_length: 9
v_call: TRBV10-3
clone_size: .
j_call: TRBJ1-3

cdr3_aa: ASSSSLKGGYQETQY
cdr3_length: 15
v_call: TRBV7-9
clone_size: .
j_call: TRBJ2-5

cdr3_aa: AWSGETGLEQY
cdr3_length: 11
v_call: TRBV30
clone_size: .
j_call: TRBJ2-7

cdr3_aa: SASWSGGSPEQY
cdr3_length: 12
v_call: TRBV20-1
clone_size: .
j_call: TRBJ2-7